The 11 T cell receptor beta chains reported below all come from one sample, sequenced in a study of T cell responses to AZD1222 COVID-19 vaccine. Using immunoSEQ multiplex PCR, the repertoire was profiled, and TCRdb retains in-frame clones only, with some absent. The top ten hold around 4.9% of the sample, which has fewer than 70,000 clones, approximately 90% seen once. Material: peripheral blood, obtained on day 0 of AZD1222 vaccination. The receptors were gathered from an adult in good health.

The chain carries TRBV6-5 and TRBJ1-1; D may be TRBD1 (5 bases). The germline V gene has CDR1 MNHEY and CDR2 SVGAGI. This CDR3 region has 13 residues. Trimming pared 8 bases from V and 4 bases from J, leaving 14 bases between. CDR3 nucleotide sequence: TGTGCCAGCCTTGGGACCGGCGGCACTGAAGCTTTCTTT. This gives the protein CASLGTGGTEAFF.

The chain has TRBV12-3 or TRBV12-4 and TRBJ2-7; D is perhaps TRBD2 (6 bases). The V gene lost 5 bases and the J gene lost 3 bases, with 11 bases spanning the gap. The CDR3 loop spans 13 amino acids. CDR3 amino acids: CASSLRLVYEQYF. CDR3 DNA: TGTGCCAGCAGTCTGAGACTAGTCTACGAGCAGTACTTC.

The chain carries TRBV2 and TRBJ1-6; 11 bases fit TRBD1. CDR1 and CDR2 (germline): SNHLY, FYNNEI. The CDR3 has 15 amino acids. V dropped 3 bases and J dropped 9; count of bases not matched to a gene: 4. The CDR3 DNA reads as TGTGCCAGCAGTGACGGACAGGGGGCCTTTTCACCCCTCCACTTT. Residues: CASSDGQGAFSPLHF.

In its sample, this clone was seen once. The rearrangement joins TRBV5-4 to TRBJ2-5, with D tentatively TRBD2 (6 bases). The CDR3 spans 16 residues. Germline CDR1 reads SGHNT; CDR2 reads YYREEE (reference sequence). V was trimmed by 4 bases and J by 5 bases, leaving 21 bases between them. CDR3 amino acids: CASSTNPSGGAETQYF. As DNA, the CDR3 is TGTGCCAGCAGCACAAATCCCAGCGGAGGGGCGGAGACCCAGTACTTC.

This chain joins TRBV6-1 and TRBJ1-5; D gene uncertain. Germline V lookup: CDR1 MNHNS, CDR2 SASEGT. The CDR3 is 13 residues long. V shed 2 bases and J shed 4 bases, with 6 bases lying between them. This CDR3 reads CASSEQWNQPQHF. The CDR3 region has the DNA TGTGCCAGCAGTGAACAGTGGAATCAGCCCCAGCATTTT.

The CDR3 DNA sequence: TGTGCCAGCAGTCCGGGACTAGAGACCCAGTACTTC. Its translation is CASSPGLETQYF. The V call is TRBV2, the J call TRBJ2-5; the D gene is possibly TRBD2 (6 bases). V shed 5 bases and J shed 4 bases, with 8 bases lying between them. The CDR3 loop spans 12 amino acids. Germline CDR1 SNHLY, CDR2 FYNNEI.

J is TRBJ1-1 and V is TRBV20-1; D is unclear. The CDR3 sequence is 9 residues long. CDR1 is DFQATT and CDR2 is SNEGSKA in the germline V gene (reference sequence). CDR3 sequence reads: CTTSTEAFF. DNA for the CDR3: TGCACCACGAGTACTGAAGCTTTCTTT.

The chain carries TRBV2 and TRBJ1-6; a weak D match, TRBD1 (5 bases). The CDR3 has 15 residues. Trimming cost V 6 bases and J 5 bases, with 14 bases left between them. Germline loops: CDR1 SNHLY, CDR2 FYNNEI. CDR3 nucleotides: TGTGCCAGCAGAGACACGGACACCGATAATTCACCCCTCCACTTT. This encodes CASRDTDTDNSPLHF.

This clone was observed once. This chain joins TRBV11-2 and TRBJ2-3, with 7 bases identical to TRBD2. The CDR3 totals 17 residues. Losses at the gene ends were 0 bases for V and 3 bases for J; bases not matched to a gene: 9. From germline, CDR1 is SGHAT and CDR2 FQNNGV. CDR3: CASSLDLEGRGTDTQYF. The CDR3 DNA follows: TGTGCCAGCAGCTTAGATTTAGAGGGGCGGGGGACAGATACGCAGTATTTT.

The table lists this clone with a few counts. The chain joins TRBV2 to TRBJ1-5; D remains unclear. The CDR3 covers 12 residues. The germline V and J ends were trimmed by 5 bases and 5 bases, with 7 bases remaining between them. Germline V gene lookup returns CDR1 SNHLY and CDR2 FYNNEI. The CDR3 region has the DNA TGTGCCAGCAGTCCGGGTCATCAGCCCCAGCATTTT. It codes for CASSPGHQPQHF.

The V gene is TRBV4-1, the J gene TRBJ1-4; the match to TRBD1 covers 8 bases. Trimming took 0 bases from V and 5 from J; bases not matched to a gene: 11. The germline CDR1 and CDR2 sequences are MGHRA and YSYEKL. This CDR3 comprises 18 residues. CDR3 bases: TGCGCCAGCAGCCAAGACATGCCAGGGACAGGAGGCAATGAAAAACTGTTTTTT. Translation: CASSQDMPGTGGNEKLFF.